This T cell receptor beta chain stems from a study of blood T cell repertoires in COVID-19 (dated by TCRdb to 2018 to 2020). Notes on the research overall: The collaborator samples originated in the United States, Italy and Spain and spanned the acute and convalescent phases of COVID-19. Subjects who had been exposed to COVID-19, were actively infected with it, or had recovered from it provided the deeply sampled blood TCRbeta repertoires that made up the dataset. A de-identified subject ID, COVID-19 status, age in years and sex were almost always included in the sample metadata. The prospective study material was composed of cDNA or gDNA derived from T cells, B-cell-depleted T cells, or PBMCs. Samples came from the ongoing ImmuneRACE study (first 160 participants) plus 1,254 subjects from 6 global collaborators. Where available, HLA class I and class II types were taken from metadata supplied by the sample provider and were not determined by assay-based typing. A freely available public database, intended as a resource for researchers studying the immune response to SARS-CoV-2, is where the repertoires were released. The research as a whole found: The amount of clinical and demographic metadata varied by source and participant and was provided uncurated.

TCRbeta CDR3 regions were amplified from genomic DNA using the immunoSEQ Assay, a bias-controlled multiplex PCR. The source study handled its data this way. The number of nucleated cells in each sample was estimated by amplification of reference gene primers within the assay. To quantify the absolute abundance of each unique TCRbeta CDR3 rearrangement, sequence reads were collapsed and filtered. For each sample, productive Simpson clonality was calculated as the square root of Simpson's diversity index across productive rearrangements. As stored in TCRdb, this immuneACCESS dataset retains in-frame rearrangements with V and J assigned. A fraction of the clones does not appear; measured against another copy, unresolved V genes explain less than half of the discrepancy, and the remainder lacks a known reason. From that table come the V and J calls and clone size; the DNA was used to work out D and trimming. This sample comprises 98,000 or so clones, roughly 90% of them detected only once. Together, the top ten hold around 6% of the sample.

Each collaborating institution followed its own protocols to collect whole blood in K2EDTA tubes. Collaborator samples were shipped for TCRbeta analysis as frozen whole blood, isolated PBMCs, or DNA extracted from either sample type. For this chain, trimming is 5 bases at the V end and 5 bases at the J end, and the number of junction bases without a gene match is 7. Based on the germline V gene, the CDR1 and CDR2 sequences are WSHSY and SAAADI. Counted from cysteine to phenylalanine, this CDR3 has 15 amino acids. The CDR3 DNA has 45 bases and is translated from base 1. As for this clone: Its recognized antigen is unknown. No much larger clonotype is one base removed from it; base qualities were not supplied.

This sequence originates from a human donor in a cohort sampled during active COVID-19. Sequenced sample: peripheral blood. Recombination joined TRBV10-2 with TRBJ2-5; the central 11 bases match TRBD2. The nucleotide sequence is given as TGCGCCAGCAGTCGTAGCGGGAGGGGTGGGGAGACCCAGTACTTC. This is translated as CASSRSGRGGETQYF.